This T cell receptor beta chain was identified in a study of a mutant IDH1 vaccine in newly diagnosed glioma (dated by TCRdb to about 2021). About the full investigation: Of the 25 to 40 patients who were treated, approximately 60% were male and 37.5% were female, and the mean age was about 40 years. Prior to enrollment, patients had been given standard therapy consisting of radiotherapy alone, temozolomide alone, or radiochemotherapy with temozolomide, with the combination given to most patients. Six visits were used for peripheral blood collection: V03 (baseline), V05, V07, V10, V12 and V13. For exploratory analyses, about two dozen treated patients had longitudinal TCRB deep sequencing done wherever samples were available.

CDR1 and CDR2, per the germline V gene, are MNHNS and SASEGT. At the junction V is shortened by 5 bases and J by 7 bases; bases outside the gene matches: 4. From the cysteine through the phenylalanine, the CDR3 covers 13 amino acids. Kept here is only the CDR3 DNA, which spans 39 bases and is read in frame from base 1. General study outcomes and caveats: Immune responses induced by the vaccine were seen in approximately 93% of patients across multiple MHC alleles. Availability determined which PBMC samples were chosen for TCRB deep sequencing. Changes in the top peripheral T cell clonotypes picked up by TCRB sequencing did not appear to be linked to pseudoprogression. The authors stated that sample limitations prevented analyses of patient blood samples from being reproduced.

The library was obtained by the immunoSEQ multiplex PCR assay. Following the manufacturer's protocol, the hsTCRB Kit was used to amplify rearranged TCR beta chain sequences. TCRB libraries were sequenced on an Illumina MiSeq. The study's own analysis went as follows. The kit vendor's proprietary platform handled demultiplexing, trimming and gene mapping. The table was pulled from immuneACCESS by TCRdb, which kept in-frame rearrangements only. Such tables lose some clones; where checked, under half of the loss comes from unresolved V genes, and the rest has no known cause. The DNA was the basis for D and trimming; V, J and clone size are from that table. Counted in this sample were some 15,000 clones; roughly 79% of them appeared once. The ten largest make up more than 8.5% of the sample. Explained via the paper, the time point label denotes: baseline, week 1 (first vaccination visit). The sample's treatment or condition label, in plain terms: pre-vaccination baseline after standard-of-care therapy. Newly diagnosed WHO grade 3 or 4 IDH1-mutant astrocytomas showing loss of nuclear ATRX were present in the donors. The samples were drawn from NOA16, a multicentre, single-arm, open-label phase I trial in Germany that tested a mutant IDH1 peptide vaccine in humans for the first time. Visit V03 blood draws served as the baseline sample for immunogenicity testing. Genomic DNA for TCRB sequencing was extracted from EDTA blood using the DNeasy Blood and Tissue Kit.

With regard to this clone: The target of this receptor is not known. It has no much larger one-base neighbor in the sample; base qualities were not kept.

The rearrangement combines TRBV6-1 with TRBJ1-2, with 10 middle bases fitting TRBD1. Sequenced here: PBMCs, sampled from a glioma patient treated with radiotherapy, temozolomide or both. The sequence was obtained from a man between 40 and 49 years old with glioma. Here is the DNA: TGTGCCAGCAGTTCTAGGACAGGGGGTGGCTACACCTTC. Its product reads: CASSSRTGGGYTF.